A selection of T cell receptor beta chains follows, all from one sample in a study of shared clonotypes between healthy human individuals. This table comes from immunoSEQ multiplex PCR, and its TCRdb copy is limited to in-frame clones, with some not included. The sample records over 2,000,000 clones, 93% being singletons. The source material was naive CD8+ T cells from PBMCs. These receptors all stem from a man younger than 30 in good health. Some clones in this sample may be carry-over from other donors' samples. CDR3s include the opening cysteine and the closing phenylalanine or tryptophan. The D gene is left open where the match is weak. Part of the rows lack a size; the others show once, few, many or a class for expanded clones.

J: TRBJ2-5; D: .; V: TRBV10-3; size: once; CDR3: CAMRSVLGETQYF; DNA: TGTGCCATGCGATCAGTGCTCGGGGAGACCCAGTACTTC
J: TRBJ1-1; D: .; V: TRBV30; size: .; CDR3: CAWVPGGANTEAFF; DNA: TGTGCCTGGGTCCCCGGGGGGGCGAACACTGAAGCTTTCTTT
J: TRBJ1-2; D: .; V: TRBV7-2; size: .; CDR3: CASSPDRDANYGYTF; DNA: TGTGCCAGCAGCCCCGACAGAGATGCTAACTATGGCTACACCTTC
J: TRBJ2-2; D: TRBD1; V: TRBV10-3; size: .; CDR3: CAIAELGGGNTGELFF; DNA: TGTGCCATCGCCGAATTAGGGGGCGGGAACACCGGGGAGCTGTTTTTT
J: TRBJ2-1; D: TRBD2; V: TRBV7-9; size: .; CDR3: CASSPGTSGADYNEQFF; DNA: TGTGCCAGCAGCCCCGGGACTAGCGGGGCCGACTACAATGAGCAGTTCTTC
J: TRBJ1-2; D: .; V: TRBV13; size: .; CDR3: CASSLGVLQALGGYTF; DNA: TGTGCCAGCAGCTTAGGAGTCCTACAGGCGCTGGGGGGCTACACCTTC
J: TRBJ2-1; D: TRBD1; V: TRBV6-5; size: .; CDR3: CASSYLQGHEQFF; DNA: TGTGCCAGCAGTTACTTACAGGGGCATGAGCAGTTCTTC
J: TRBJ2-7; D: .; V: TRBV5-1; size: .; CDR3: CAPPGLRTYEQYF; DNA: TGCGCCCCTCCGGGGTTACGAACCTACGAGCAGTACTTC
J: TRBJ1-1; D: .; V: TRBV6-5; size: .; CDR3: CASSPTVNTEAFF; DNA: TGTGCCAGCAGCCCGACAGTGAACACTGAAGCTTTCTTT
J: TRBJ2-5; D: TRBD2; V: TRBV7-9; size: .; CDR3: CASSPFGTSGSGETQYF; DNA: TGTGCCAGCAGCCCCTTTGGGACTAGCGGGAGCGGGGAGACCCAGTACTTC